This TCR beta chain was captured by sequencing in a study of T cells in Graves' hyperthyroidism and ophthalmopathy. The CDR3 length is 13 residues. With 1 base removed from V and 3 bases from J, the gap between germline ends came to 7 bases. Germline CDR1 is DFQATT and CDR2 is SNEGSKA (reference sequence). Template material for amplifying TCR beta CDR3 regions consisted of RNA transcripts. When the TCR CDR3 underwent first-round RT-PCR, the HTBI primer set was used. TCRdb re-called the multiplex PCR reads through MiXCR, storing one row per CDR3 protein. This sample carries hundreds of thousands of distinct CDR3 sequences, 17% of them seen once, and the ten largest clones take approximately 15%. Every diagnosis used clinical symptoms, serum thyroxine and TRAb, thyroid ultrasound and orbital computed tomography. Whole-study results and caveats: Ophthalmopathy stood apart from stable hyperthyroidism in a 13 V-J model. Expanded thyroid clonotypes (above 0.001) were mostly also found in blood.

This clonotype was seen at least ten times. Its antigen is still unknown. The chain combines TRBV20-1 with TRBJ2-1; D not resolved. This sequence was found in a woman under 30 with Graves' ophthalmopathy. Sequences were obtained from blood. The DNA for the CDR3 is TGCAGTGCTAGAGCCATAGACTACAATGAGCAGTTCTTC. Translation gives CSARAIDYNEQFF.